This passage covers 17 T cell receptor beta chains from one sample sequenced in a study of blood T cell repertoires in COVID-19. Assay used: immunoSEQ multiplex PCR; TCRdb lists only in-frame clones, some missing. The sample includes around 160,000 clones, roughly 90% of them seen just once. Sequencing input: PBMCs or T cells enriched from blood (not recorded which). The receptors were sampled from a woman aged 40 to 50 who had been exposed to COVID-19.

The chain uses TRBV4-2 and TRBJ2-5, with 14 bases identical to TRBD2. Germline V gene lookup returns CDR1 LGHNA and CDR2 YNFKEQ. V gave up 1 base and J gave up 2 bases; unmatched junction bases: 3. The CDR3 is 17 residues long. The CDR3 loop reads CASSQGTSGGKQETQYF. The CDR3 coding sequence is TGTGCCAGCAGCCAAGGGACTAGCGGGGGGAAACAAGAGACCCAGTACTTC.

The V and J genes are TRBV2 and TRBJ1-3, with D unclear. The CDR3 spans 14 residues. V lost 4 bases and J lost 1, with 8 bases in between. In germline, CDR1 is SNHLY, CDR2 FYNNEI. The CDR3 loop reads CASSAGVSGNTIYF. The CDR3 DNA is TGTGCCAGCAGTGCCGGAGTGTCTGGAAACACCATATATTTT.

V usage is TRBV5-1 and J usage is TRBJ2-1; 8 bases agree with TRBD2. CDR1 is SGHRS, CDR2 YFSETQ, per germline. CDR3 size: 13 residues. Trimming took 2 bases from V and 7 from J; bases not matched to a gene: 2. In DNA, the CDR3 is TGCGCCAGCAGCTTCGGGGGGGCGAATGAGCAGTTCTTC. It is translated as CASSFGGANEQFF.

This chain connects TRBV2 to TRBJ1-6; a possible D gene is TRBD1 (5 bases). Trimming cost V 4 bases and J 0 bases, with 10 bases left between them. CDR1 is SNHLY and CDR2 is FYNNEI in the germline V gene. The CDR3 extends over 16 amino acids. The DNA for the CDR3 is TGTGCCAGCAGTGGGGAGGGGAGCTCCTATAATTCACCCCTCCACTTT. Amino acids: CASSGEGSSYNSPLHF. The full variable domain, with the rest looked up from reference TRBV2 and TRBJ1-6, is EPEVTQTPSHQVTQMGQEVILRCVPISNHLYFYWYRQILGQKVEFLVSFYNNEISEKSEIFDDQFSVERPDGSNFTLKIRSTKLEDSAMYFCASSGEGSSYNSPLHFGNGTRLTVT.

The rearrangement links TRBV6-5 to TRBJ1-2; D call uncertain. This CDR3 is built from 14 residues. CDR1 is MNHEY, CDR2 SVGAGI, per germline. The V gene lost 2 bases and the J gene lost 0 bases, with 7 bases spanning the gap. CDR3 region: CASSYAVTNYGYTF. DNA for the CDR3: TGTGCCAGCAGTTACGCAGTAACTAACTATGGCTACACCTTC.

Notes on this clone: Compared with germline, one end of the junction differs, possibly owing to a read error. V and J are TRBV5-4 and TRBJ2-1; 11 bases match TRBD2. The V gene's germline CDR1 is SGHNT and CDR2 YYREEE (reference sequence). This CDR3 has 16 residues. The CDR3 DNA sequence: TGTGCCAGCAGCCAGCCTCTAGCGGGAGGTTACAGTGAGCAGTTCTTC. Translated: CASSQPLAGGYSEQFF.

The V call is TRBV25-1, the J call TRBJ2-5, with D possibly matching TRBD1 (5 bases). CDR1 is MGHDK and CDR2 is SYGVNS in the germline V gene. The V end lost 3 bases, the J end lost 5 bases, and 13 bases lay between the germline ends. The CDR3 runs to 14 residues. The CDR3 loop reads CASSEPSNRETQYF. The CDR3 nucleotides are TGTGCCAGCAGTGAGCCCAGTAACAGGGAGACCCAGTACTTC.

This chain joins TRBV5-8 and TRBJ1-1; D is possibly TRBD1 (5 bases). The germline V gene encodes CDR1 SGHTS and CDR2 YDEGEE. There are 12 residues in the CDR3. The germline V and J ends were trimmed by 4 bases and 4 bases, with 8 bases remaining between them. DNA of the CDR3: TGTGCCAGCAGCACCAGGGCCACTGAAGCTTTCTTT. It translates to CASSTRATEAFF.

This chain connects TRBV27 to TRBJ2-2; TRBD2 agrees at 11 bases. The ends lost 4 bases at V and 8 bases at J; junction bases unmatched: 9. The germline V gene encodes CDR1 MNHEY and CDR2 SMNVEV (reference sequence). The length of the CDR3 is 16 residues. CDR3 nucleotide sequence: TGTGCCAGCAGTTCCCCTCTAGCGGGAGGCTCTGGGGAGCTGTTTTTT. This gives the protein CASSSPLAGGSGELFF.

This chain uses TRBV9 with TRBJ2-3; D possibly corresponds to TRBD1 (6 bases). This CDR3 has 15 residues. CDR1 is SGDLS, CDR2 YYNGEE, per germline. The ends were cut back, 0 bases at V and 1 base at J, with 9 bases in the middle. This chain's CDR3 is CASSVVGGGTDTQYF. The CDR3 coding sequence is TGTGCCAGCAGCGTAGTAGGGGGAGGCACAGATACGCAGTATTTT. Full variable domain (missing parts from reference TRBV9 and TRBJ2-3): DSGVTQTPKHLITATGQRVTLRCSPRSGDLSVYWYQQSLDQGLQFLIQYYNGEERAKGNILERFSAQQFPDLHSELNLSSLELGDSALYFCASSVVGGGTDTQYFGPGTRLTVL.

The rearrangement links TRBV6-2 or TRBV6-3 to TRBJ2-7; D is ambiguous. The germline CDR1 and CDR2 sequences are MNHEY and SVGEGT. The CDR3 extends over 16 amino acids. Between the trimmed V and J ends, which lost 2 bases and 0 bases, there was a span of 14 bases. CDR3: CASSYEGGEDSYEQYF. CDR3 DNA: TGTGCCAGCAGTTACGAAGGCGGAGAAGACTCCTACGAGCAGTACTTC.

CDR3 sequence (DNA): TGTGCCAGTAGTATCGGGAGGGGACGGGCTTTCTTT. Its protein is CASSIGRGRAFF. This chain joins TRBV19 and TRBJ1-1; TRBD1 might be the D (5 bases). V lost 3 bases, J lost 11 bases, and 13 bases lay in between. The CDR3 consists of 12 residues. The germline V gene encodes CDR1 LNHDA and CDR2 SQIVND (reference sequence).

The chain joins TRBV28 to TRBJ1-5; D not resolved. The germline CDR1 and CDR2 sequences are MDHEN and SYDVKM. The V and J ends lost 0 bases and 4 bases respectively, with 7 bases between them. The CDR3 totals 14 residues. The CDR3 is CASSLWSLNQPQHF. CDR3 nucleotides: TGTGCCAGCAGTTTATGGTCACTAAATCAGCCCCAGCATTTT.

This sequence joins TRBV10-3 and TRBJ1-2; D possibly corresponds to TRBD1 (6 bases). V was pared by 7 bases and J by 7 bases, with 13 bases between. CDR1 is ENHRY, CDR2 SYGVKD, per germline. The CDR3 has 12 amino acids. The CDR3 DNA reads TGTGCCATCAACAACAGGGCGGCTGGCTACACCTTC. This sequence encodes CAINNRAAGYTF.

The chain couples TRBV5-1 to TRBJ1-2; 8 bases fit TRBD1. Germline values: CDR1 SGHRS, CDR2 YFSETQ. This CDR3 contains 14 residues. Trimming at V came to 4 bases and at J to 7 bases, leaving 9 bases not matched to a gene. CDR3 nucleotides: TGCGCCAGCAGCCTCGACAGGGGAGCAGGTGGCTACACCTTC. It translates to CASSLDRGAGGYTF.

This chain uses TRBV11-3 with TRBJ2-1, with D possibly TRBD2 on 5 matching bases. V was cut by 2 bases and J by 5 bases, with 13 bases left in between. The CDR3 is made up of 15 amino acids. Germline CDR1 reads SGHNT; CDR2 reads YENEEA. CDR3 sequence reads: CASSLSGLGHNEQFF. In DNA form, the CDR3 reads TGTGCCAGCAGCTTATCGGGGTTAGGACACAATGAGCAGTTCTTC.

The chain couples TRBV19 to TRBJ2-7; TRBD1 aligns across 7 bases. Germline V gene data show CDR1 as LNHDA and CDR2 as SQIVND (reference sequence). This CDR3 has 13 amino acids. The trim removed 5 bases at V and 3 bases at J, leaving 4 bases unmatched. CDR3 nucleotides: TGTGCCAGTAGTCCCCGGGACAGCTACGAGCAGTACTTC. This translates into CASSPRDSYEQYF.